Detailed here is one T cell receptor beta chain. The data originate from a study of technical replicates of blood from several donors. Libraries were prepared by immunoSEQ multiplex PCR; TCRdb keeps only in-frame clonotypes and omits some of them. Here the sample spans tens of thousands of clones, roughly 92% being singletons. Material for sequencing was T cells isolated from PBMCs. The TCR originated in a human donor in good health.

CDR3 nucleotide sequence: TGTGCCAGCAGCTTATCGGGAGGGGGCAATCAGCCCCAGCATTTT. It yields the protein CASSLSGGGNQPQHF. The chain combines TRBV11-2 with TRBJ1-5; a possible D gene is TRBD1 (5 bases). The CDR3 totals 15 residues. Germline V CDR1 and CDR2: SGHAT, FQNNGV. Trimming pared 2 bases from V and 2 bases from J, leaving 10 bases between.